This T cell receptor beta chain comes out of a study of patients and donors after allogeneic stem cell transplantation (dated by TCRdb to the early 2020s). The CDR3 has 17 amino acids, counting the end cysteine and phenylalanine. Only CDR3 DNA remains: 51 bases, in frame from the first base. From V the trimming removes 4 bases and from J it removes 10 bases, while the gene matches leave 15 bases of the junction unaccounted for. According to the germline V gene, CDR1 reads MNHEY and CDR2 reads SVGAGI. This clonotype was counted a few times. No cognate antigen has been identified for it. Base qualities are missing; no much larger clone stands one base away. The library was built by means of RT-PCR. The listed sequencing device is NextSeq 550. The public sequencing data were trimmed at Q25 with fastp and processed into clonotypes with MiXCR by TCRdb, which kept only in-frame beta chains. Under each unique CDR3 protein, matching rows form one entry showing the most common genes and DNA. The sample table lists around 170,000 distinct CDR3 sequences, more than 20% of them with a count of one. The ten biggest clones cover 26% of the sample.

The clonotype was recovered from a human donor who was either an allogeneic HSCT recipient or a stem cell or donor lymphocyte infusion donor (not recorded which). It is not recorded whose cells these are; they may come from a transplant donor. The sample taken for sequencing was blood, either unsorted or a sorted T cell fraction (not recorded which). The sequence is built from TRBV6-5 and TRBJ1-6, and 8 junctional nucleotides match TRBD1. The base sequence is TGTGCCAGCAGTTTCCTTTGGACAGGGATTGGGTCCTCACCCCTCCACTTT. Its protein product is CASSFLWTGIGSSPLHF.